The entry below gives a single T cell receptor beta chain sequence along with its context. This clonotype was seen ten or more times. Its cognate antigen has yet to be identified. No base-level quality is on record; no much larger clone is a single base apart. Libraries came from PCR. Sequencing was performed on an Illumina HiSeq 2500. TCR libraries were prepared with molecular barcoding, using unique molecular identifiers to normalize TCRbeta repertoire quantification. TCRdb itself trimmed the public reads at Q25 with fastp, ran MiXCR and retained productive beta chains. Each CDR3 protein appears once, grouped with its most common genes and DNA. The sample table lists about 610,000 distinct CDR3 sequences, more than 9% of them with a count of one. The top ten constitute about 4% of the sample. The data originate from a study of T-cell reconstitution after alpha-beta-depleted transplantation in children (dated by TCRdb to 2016 to 2017). Study-wide context: The study quantitatively tracked T-cell immune reconstitution after TCRalphabeta/CD19-depleted allogeneic hematopoietic cell transplantation in children using TCR repertoire profiling.

The CDR3 goes from the cysteine to the phenylalanine over 14 residues. Here the CDR3 DNA is all that survives: 42 bases in frame from base 1. V trim: 5 bases; J trim: 3 bases; unmatched bases: 6. This receptor was taken from a human donor who donated a stem cell graft to a child with acute myeloid leukemia. This material consisted of PBMCs from the stem cell graft donor, taken from the stem cell graft. The chain employs TRBV12-3 or TRBV12-4 and TRBJ2-7; TRBD2 lines up with 8 middle nucleotides. CDR3 loop: CASSPGTRHYEQYF. The DNA sequence is as follows: TGTGCCAGCAGTCCCGGGACTAGGCACTACGAGCAGTACTTC.